This T cell receptor beta chain was captured in a study of T-cell memory formation after mild COVID-19. Study-level information: Largely, the TCR clusters proved donor specific.

This CDR3 contains 14 residues. V was clipped by 5 bases and J by 5 bases, with 16 bases between them. CDR1 is SSHAT, CDR2 FNYEAQ, per germline (reference sequence). cDNA libraries for TCR alpha and TCR beta, carrying sample barcodes and UMIs, came from 5'RACE with constant-segment primers. Using its own MiXCR run on the 5' RACE reads, TCRdb lists one record per CDR3 protein. The sample yields under 200,000 distinct CDR3 sequences, roughly 28% seen once. To note about this clonotype: The antigen remains undetermined.

Broader study findings: Detection of some responders pre-infection suggested pre-existing cross-reactive memory T cells participated.

The clonotype comes from an adult woman who had mild COVID-19 (a few samples of this study predate the infection). Cell type and time point are not known. Sequencing was carried out using PBMCs or a T cell subset sorted from them (not recorded which). The rearrangement links TRBV7-7 to TRBJ2-7; no definite D call. The CDR3 here is CASSIDWPSNEQYF. CDR3 sequence (DNA): TGTGCCAGCAGCATTGACTGGCCCTCGAACGAGCAGTACTTC.